The entry below gives a single TCR beta chain sequence along with its context. Its cognate antigen is unknown. The data belong to a study of graft-versus-host responses after intestinal transplantation. Study background: For two to four years after anti-thymocyte globulin induction, all recipients took tacrolimus and steroids. Points from the study as a whole: Association was observed between peak circulating GvH clone levels and early post-transplant HvG declines. Investigators detected GvH clones in recipient marrow, with some emerging earlier in ileum or blood.

TCRdb's copy holds only in-frame clones and misses some; the assay was immunoSEQ multiplex PCR. Of some 40,000 clones in the sample, over 85% were seen once. This receptor was taken from a human donor who was the organ donor for an intestinal transplant. The source was unstimulated CD8+ T cells sorted from spleen or lymph node cells, collected before transplant.

DNA of the CDR3: TGTGCCAGCAGACTAGGACACCTGGAGGAGACCCAGTACTTC. It encodes CASRLGHLEETQYF. The V gene is TRBV28, the J gene TRBJ2-5; D may match TRBD1 or TRBD2 (5 bases each). Trimming cost V 6 bases and J 5 bases, with 16 bases left between them. The CDR3 totals 14 residues. The germline gives CDR1 MDHEN, CDR2 SYDVKM.